A single sample is the source of the 30 T cell receptor beta chains below, sequenced in a study of CD8+ T cells in alopecia areata (dated by TCRdb to 2017 to 2018). The sample's time point label, decoded: around 4 weeks on oral tofacitinib. In the paper's terms, the treatment or condition label means: oral pan-JAK inhibitor, 5-10 mg twice daily. Receptors were amplified or captured by the immunoSEQ multiplex PCR assay. To provide template for TCR sequencing, every sample had RNA extracted and reverse transcribed into cDNA. TCRdb's version of the immuneACCESS table is confined to in-frame rearrangements and falls short of the full clone set. An unresolved V gene accounts for under half of the shortfall where checked; the remainder is of unknown origin. The sample table shows about 190,000 clones, and approximately 60% are seen once. The ten largest make up about 0.65% of the sample. The sample in question was CD4+ T cells sorted from blood, obtained at week 4, from a patient treated with tofacitinib. The receptors were sampled from a human donor with alopecia areata.

Only a few counts were recorded for this clone. V and J are TRBV19 and TRBJ2-2; 9 positions agree with TRBD2. The germline gives CDR1 LNHDA, CDR2 SQIVND (reference sequence). The length of the CDR3 is 17 residues. Trimming at V came to 5 bases and at J to 4 bases, leaving 11 bases not matched to a gene. The CDR3 region is CASSWGGRDGGTGELFF. CDR3 nucleotides: TGTGCCAGTAGTTGGGGCGGGAGGGACGGCGGCACCGGGGAGCTGTTTTTT.

V usage is TRBV30 and J usage is TRBJ1-5; 8 bases agree with TRBD1. The CDR3 is 15 residues long. CDR1 and CDR2 from the germline V gene are GTSNPN and SVGIG (reference sequence). J gave up 2 bases and V 5 bases, and 8 bases lay outside the gene matches. CDR3 coding DNA: TGTGCCTGGGCGACAGGGGTTCAGGGCAATCAGCCCCAGCATTTT. Amino acid sequence: CAWATGVQGNQPQHF.

The chain joins TRBV6-4 to TRBJ2-3, with D maybe TRBD2 (6 bases). The germline V gene has CDR1 MRHNA and CDR2 SNTAGT. The CDR3 loop spans 19 amino acids. Trimming pared 2 bases from V and 4 bases from J, leaving 25 bases between. The chain's CDR3 is CASSDSSGTASPTADTQYF. In DNA form, the CDR3 reads TGTGCCAGCAGTGACAGCTCTGGGACTGCCTCCCCCACAGCAGATACGCAGTATTTT.

This clone was counted once. The junction departs from the called germline gene at one end, perhaps through a read error. The V gene is TRBV5-4, the J gene TRBJ2-7; 9 nucleotides line up with TRBD2. The CDR3 has 13 amino acids. CDR1 and CDR2 from the germline V gene are SGHNT and YYREEE (reference sequence). The DNA for the CDR3 is TGTGCCAGCCATCTAGCGGGATCCTCCGAGCAGTACTTC. Protein product: CASHLAGSSEQYF.

The table lists this clone with a count of one. The genes are TRBV27 and TRBJ2-4, with TRBD1 matching over 8 bases. CDR3 length: 13 residues. The V gene end was trimmed by 2 bases and the J gene end by 6 bases; junction bases not matched to a gene: 0. Germline CDR1 and CDR2: MNHEY and SMNVEV (reference sequence). CDR3 coding DNA: TGTGCCAGCAGTTTACAGGGGGCAAACATTCAGTACTTC. Protein product: CASSLQGANIQYF.

This clone was seen a few times. The J gene is TRBJ1-5, the V gene TRBV30; D is perhaps TRBD1 (6 bases). V was clipped by 2 bases and J by 7 bases, with 12 bases between them. Per germline, CDR1 GTSNPN and CDR2 SVGIG (reference sequence). The CDR3 is 13 amino acids. CDR3 in DNA: TGTGCCTGGAGTAAGGGGGGTCAGCAGCCCCAGCATTTT. It codes for CAWSKGGQQPQHF.

The rearrangement uses TRBV2 and TRBJ1-1; D is uncertain. The germline gives CDR1 SNHLY, CDR2 FYNNEI. CDR3 length: 12 amino acids. V was cut by 3 bases and J by 10 bases, with 12 bases left in between. CDR3 sequence reads: CASSDSGMGAFF. The DNA of the CDR3 is TGTGCCAGCAGTGATTCGGGGATGGGAGCTTTCTTT. The full variable domain, in which reference TRBV2 and TRBJ1-1 provide the parts outside the CDR3, is EPEVTQTPSHQVTQMGQEVILRCVPISNHLYFYWYRQILGQKVEFLVSFYNNEISEKSEIFDDQFSVERPDGSNFTLKIRSTKLEDSAMYFCASSDSGMGAFFGQGTRLTVV.

The genes are TRBV28 and TRBJ2-1; D might be TRBD1 (5 bases). V was cut by 4 bases and J by 6 bases, with 7 bases left in between. Germline values: CDR1 MDHEN, CDR2 SYDVKM. This CDR3 has 12 amino acids. The DNA for the CDR3 is TGTGCCAGCAGTTCTAGGGGCAATGAGCAGTTCTTC. This sequence encodes CASSSRGNEQFF.

The sample holds a few counts of this clone. This chain uses TRBV15 with TRBJ2-7; D gene unclear. This CDR3 comprises 15 residues. The germline V and J ends were trimmed by 0 bases and 3 bases, with 12 bases remaining between them. Germline V gives CDR1 LNHNV, CDR2 YYDKDF (reference sequence). CDR3 region: CATSREPGGRYEQYF. In nucleotides, the CDR3 is TGTGCCACCAGCAGAGAGCCCGGTGGACGCTACGAGCAGTACTTC.

The genes are TRBV30 and TRBJ2-5; the match to TRBD2 covers 13 bases. Germline CDR1 GTSNPN, CDR2 SVGIG (reference sequence). CDR3 size: 17 residues. The V segment lost 2 bases and the J segment 1 base; nucleotides outside the gene matches: 7. For the CDR3, the DNA is TGTGCCTGGAGTCTTGGGACTAGCGGGGCCATCCAAGAGACCCAGTACTTC. This translates into CAWSLGTSGAIQETQYF.

The gene calls are TRBV9 and TRBJ1-1; D remains unclear. There are 13 residues in the CDR3. From germline, CDR1 is SGDLS and CDR2 YYNGEE. V was trimmed by 4 bases and J by 0 bases, leaving 7 bases between them. The CDR3, as DNA: TGTGCCAGCAGCTCCGGGTTGAACACTGAAGCTTTCTTT. It codes for CASSSGLNTEAFF.

This clone was seen only a few times. At one of its ends the junction is not consistent with the germline gene, which may arise from a read error. The chain uses TRBV7-7 and TRBJ2-7, with D possibly being TRBD1 (5 bases). The CDR3 consists of 14 residues. CDR1 and CDR2 (germline): SSHAT, FNYEAQ (reference sequence). CDR3 nucleotides: TGTGCTAGCAGCTTAGGCGCAGGGCTCTACGAGCAGTACTTC. Its protein product is CASSLGAGLYEQYF.

This clone was picked up a small number of times. The chain employs TRBV5-1 and TRBJ2-1, with D possibly being TRBD1 or TRBD2 (5 bases each). Trimming left V 0 bases short and J 0 bases short, with 7 bases between. The CDR3 has 15 amino acids. CDR1 SGHRS and CDR2 YFSETQ come from the germline V gene. The DNA for the CDR3 is TGCGCCAGCAGCTTGGAGGGGAGCTCCTACAATGAGCAGTTCTTC. Translating gives CASSLEGSSYNEQFF.

This chain connects TRBV29-1 to TRBJ2-5; D is undetermined. Germline V gene data show CDR1 as SQVTM and CDR2 as ANQGSEA. This CDR3 has 13 residues. Trimming left V 4 bases short and J 4 bases short, with 13 bases between. The DNA of the CDR3 is TGCAGCGTTGGACTTTCTTCCCCAGAGACCCAGTACTTC. Amino acids: CSVGLSSPETQYF. The full variable domain, its missing parts supplied by reference TRBV29-1 and TRBJ2-5, is SAVISQKPSRDICQRGTSLTIQCQVDSQVTMMFWYRQQPGQSLTLIATANQGSEATYESGFVIDKFPISRPNLTFSTLTVSNMSPEDSSIYLCSVGLSSPETQYFGPGTRLLVL.

The chain employs TRBV30 and TRBJ2-5; D might be TRBD1 (6 bases). The CDR3 consists of 12 residues. Germline assignment: CDR1 GTSNPN and CDR2 SVGIG (reference sequence). V lost 4 bases and J 4 bases, leaving 10 bases between the germline ends. In nucleotides, the CDR3 is TGTGCCTGGACGGGACAAGCAGAGACCCAGTACTTC. Protein sequence: CAWTGQAETQYF.

This clone was counted between two and nine times. This chain links TRBV29-1 with TRBJ2-3, with D unresolved. Germline V gives CDR1 SQVTM, CDR2 ANQGSEA. This CDR3 contains 14 residues. V lost 4 bases, J lost 4 bases, and 15 bases lay in between. DNA for the CDR3: TGCAGCGTTGTGTCGGCTCGAGGCGCAGATACGCAGTATTTT. This translates into CSVVSARGADTQYF.

The V call is TRBV18, the J call TRBJ2-7; TRBD1 matches at 9 bases. The germline gives CDR1 KGHSH, CDR2 LQKENI. This CDR3 spans 15 amino acids. Unmatched junction bases numbered 4, after V lost 2 bases and J lost 2 bases. CDR3 region: CASSPSGQGAYEQYF. The CDR3 DNA reads as TGTGCCAGCTCACCATCGGGACAGGGCGCCTACGAGCAGTACTTC. Full variable domain (missing parts from reference TRBV18 and TRBJ2-7): NAGVMQNPRHLVRRRGQEARLRCSPMKGHSHVYWYRQLPEEGLKFMVYLQKENIIDESGMPKERFSAEFPKEGPSILRIQQVVRGDSAAYFCASSPSGQGAYEQYFGPGTRLTVT.

V gene TRBV7-2 combines with J gene TRBJ2-5; D is undetermined. Trimming shortened V by 1 base and J by 1 base, and 7 bases separated the two germline ends. This CDR3 is 14 amino acids long. Germline V gives CDR1 SGHTA, CDR2 FQGNSA. CDR3 sequence reads: CASSLEQIQETQYF. The DNA for the CDR3 is TGTGCCAGCAGCTTAGAACAAATCCAAGAGACCCAGTACTTC.

The J gene is TRBJ2-1, the V gene TRBV5-1; D not resolved. Trimming stripped 0 bases from V and 7 bases from J, with 14 bases between. The CDR3 totals 15 residues. Germline CDR1 reads SGHRS; CDR2 reads YFSETQ. The CDR3 bases are TGCGCCAGCAGCTTGGGTTTTCAATCAAATAATGAGCAGTTCTTC. Translating it yields CASSLGFQSNNEQFF.

This clone appeared a few times. The chain joins TRBV29-1 to TRBJ2-5, with 10 bases that match TRBD2. The length of the CDR3 is 14 residues. From germline, CDR1 is SQVTM and CDR2 ANQGSEA. The junction had 2 bases not matched to a gene; V was cut back by 4 bases and J by 0 bases. This chain's CDR3 is CSVVLAGNQETQYF. The CDR3 bases are TGCAGCGTTGTACTAGCGGGAAACCAAGAGACCCAGTACTTC.

The CDR3 nucleotides are TGCAGCGTAGGACAGGGGGGGGCGGACTATGGCTACACCTTC. Protein product: CSVGQGGADYGYTF. The chain has TRBV29-1 and TRBJ1-2; 10 positions agree with TRBD1. The V gene's germline CDR1 is SQVTM and CDR2 ANQGSEA. The CDR3 length is 14 residues. V lost 6 bases and J lost 3; bases outside the gene matches: 7.

The chain is built from TRBV7-2 and TRBJ1-3; the match to TRBD1 covers 11 bases. CDR1 is SGHTA, CDR2 FQGNSA, per germline. The CDR3 runs 17 residues. Trimming took 1 base from V and 1 from J; bases not matched to a gene: 3. For the CDR3, the DNA is TGTGCCAGCAGCTTAGGGGGACAGGGGGTTTCTGGAAACACCATATATTTT. Amino acid sequence: CASSLGGQGVSGNTIYF.

This clone appeared a few times. Other nucleotide sequences from this sample produce the same CDR3. The rearrangement links TRBV25-1 to TRBJ1-5; D uncertain. Germline CDR1 reads MGHDK; CDR2 reads SYGVNS. The CDR3 sequence is 13 residues long. V gave up 3 bases and J gave up 2 bases, with 5 bases separating them. The CDR3 spells CASSEFGNQPQHF. CDR3 nucleotides: TGTGCCAGCAGTGAGTTTGGCAATCAGCCCCAGCATTTT. The full variable domain, its missing parts supplied by reference TRBV25-1 and TRBJ1-5, is EADIYQTPRYLVIGTGKKITLECSQTMGHDKMYWYQQDPGMELHLIHYSYGVNSTEKGDLSSESTVSRIRTEHFPLTLESARPSHTSQYLCASSEFGNQPQHFGDGTRLSIL.

Worth noting for this clone: The junction does not match germline at one end; this may be a read error. As DNA, the CDR3 is TGCGCCAGCAGCCAAGGGGGACGGTTCTATAGCTACACCTTC. Encoded protein: CASSQGGRFYSYTF. This chain joins TRBV4-1 and TRBJ1-2, with D possibly being TRBD1 (5 bases). Germline values: CDR1 MGHRA, CDR2 YSYEKL. The CDR3 consists of 14 residues.

The chain has TRBV29-1 and TRBJ2-5; 15 positions match TRBD2. Germline assignment: CDR1 SQVTM and CDR2 ANQGSEA. The CDR3 length is 17 residues. With V trimmed by 5 bases and J by 7 bases, 14 bases remained unmatched. The CDR3 sequence: CSVSLWGLAGGIGTQYF. DNA for the CDR3: TGCAGCGTTAGTCTCTGGGGACTAGCGGGAGGTATTGGGACCCAGTACTTC.

The chain uses TRBV29-1 and TRBJ2-7; D is uncertain. Trimming left V 7 bases short and J 3 bases short, with 13 bases between. Germline CDR1 reads SQVTM; CDR2 reads ANQGSEA. This CDR3 contains 12 residues. The CDR3 protein is CSACPTVYEQYF. The CDR3 DNA sequence: TGCAGCGCCTGCCCCACGGTCTACGAGCAGTACTTC.

V usage is TRBV6-5 and J usage is TRBJ2-1; no reliable D call. V was pared by 3 bases and J by 0 bases, with 6 bases between. The length of the CDR3 is 14 residues. The germline V gene encodes CDR1 MNHEY and CDR2 SVGAGI. The DNA of the CDR3 is TGTGCCAGCAGTTATGGTCGCTCCTACAATGAGCAGTTCTTC. Translation gives CASSYGRSYNEQFF.

A remark on this clone: This sample also contains other DNA sequences that code for the same CDR3. J is TRBJ1-5 and V is TRBV29-1, with 9 nucleotides matching TRBD1. There are 14 residues in the CDR3. Germline V CDR1 and CDR2: SQVTM, ANQGSEA. The J segment lost 4 bases and the V segment lost 6 bases, leaving 7 bases of the junction unmatched. The CDR3 DNA reads as TGCAGCGTCCGCGGGACAGGGTCTAATCAGCCCCAGCATTTT. Amino acid sequence: CSVRGTGSNQPQHF.

V gene TRBV4-3 combines with J gene TRBJ1-3; D is possibly TRBD1 (5 bases). With 5 bases removed from V and 1 base from J, the gap between germline ends came to 12 bases. Per germline, CDR1 LGHNA and CDR2 YSLEER. The CDR3 is 15 amino acids. CDR3 nucleotide sequence: TGCGCCAGCAGCTGGGAGCAGGGATCTGGAAACACCATATATTTT. Translated: CASSWEQGSGNTIYF.

The chain links TRBV9 to TRBJ2-5; TRBD2 matches 9 bases. Trimming removed 7 bases from V and 4 bases from J; junction bases left unmatched: 8. The germline V gene encodes CDR1 SGDLS and CDR2 YYNGEE. The CDR3 has 14 amino acids. This CDR3 is CASGRRGRGETQYF. The CDR3 DNA follows: TGTGCCAGCGGCCGTCGCGGGAGGGGAGAGACCCAGTACTTC. Drawing the rest from reference TRBV9 and TRBJ2-5, the complete variable domain is DSGVTQTPKHLITATGQRVTLRCSPRSGDLSVYWYQQSLDQGLQFLIQYYNGEERAKGNILERFSAQQFPDLHSELNLSSLELGDSALYFCASGRRGRGETQYFGPGTRLLVL.